This TCR beta chain comes out of a study of tumor and adjacent non-tumor tissue in lung cancer. The template was RNA from unsorted bulk tissue. More than 3 cm separated this lung sample from the edge of the tumor. The library came from three nested PCR rounds adapted from ARM-PCR protocols. TCRdb used MiXCR to reprocess the multiplex PCR reads, holding one entry per CDR3 protein. The sample contains 80,000 to 100,000 distinct CDR3 sequences, 75% to 90% of which appear only once. The V gene's germline CDR1 is SGHAT and CDR2 FQNNGV. Deletions cut 10 bases from V and 9 bases from J, with 19 bases between. This CDR3 spans 13 amino acids.

The chain has TRBV11-2 and TRBJ2-1; D may be TRBD2 (5 bases). The receptor's source is a man aged 60 to 75 with small cell lung cancer. Sequencing was carried out using distant non-tumor lung tissue. CDR3 loop: CAKSFVGSAEQFF. As DNA, the CDR3 is TGTGCCAAGAGTTTTGTTGGTAGCGCTGAGCAGTTCTTC.